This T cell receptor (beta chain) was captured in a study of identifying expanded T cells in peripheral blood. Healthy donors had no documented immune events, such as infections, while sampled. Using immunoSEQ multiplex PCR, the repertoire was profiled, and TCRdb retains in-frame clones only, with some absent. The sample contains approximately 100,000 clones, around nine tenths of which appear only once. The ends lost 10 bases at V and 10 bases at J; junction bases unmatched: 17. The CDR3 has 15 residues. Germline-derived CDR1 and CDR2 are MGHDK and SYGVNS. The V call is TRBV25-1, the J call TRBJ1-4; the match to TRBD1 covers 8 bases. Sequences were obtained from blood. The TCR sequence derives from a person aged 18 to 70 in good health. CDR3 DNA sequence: TGTGCCATCACGCTTTCCAGCAGGGGGCCGGGAAAACTGTTTTTT. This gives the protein CAITLSSRGPGKLFF.